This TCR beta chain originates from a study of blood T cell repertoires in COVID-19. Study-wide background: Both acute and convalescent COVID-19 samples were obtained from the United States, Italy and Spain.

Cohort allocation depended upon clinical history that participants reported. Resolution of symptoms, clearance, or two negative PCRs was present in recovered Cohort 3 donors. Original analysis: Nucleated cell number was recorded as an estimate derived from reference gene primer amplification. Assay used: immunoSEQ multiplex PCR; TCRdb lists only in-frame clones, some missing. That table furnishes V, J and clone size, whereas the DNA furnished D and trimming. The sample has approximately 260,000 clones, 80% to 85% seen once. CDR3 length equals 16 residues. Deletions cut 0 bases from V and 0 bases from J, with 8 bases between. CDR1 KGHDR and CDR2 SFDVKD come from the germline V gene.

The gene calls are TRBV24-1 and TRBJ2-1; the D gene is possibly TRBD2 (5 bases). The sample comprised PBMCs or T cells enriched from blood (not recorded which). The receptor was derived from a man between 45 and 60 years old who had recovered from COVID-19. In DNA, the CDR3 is TGTGCCACCAGTGATTTGAGGGAGAGCTCCTACAATGAGCAGTTCTTC. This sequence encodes CATSDLRESSYNEQFF.